Following are 22 T cell receptor beta chains from one sample sequenced in a study of OX40 agonist ivuxolimab in advanced cancers. Libraries were prepared by immunoSEQ multiplex PCR; TCRdb keeps only in-frame clonotypes and omits some of them. The sample holds about 66,000 clones, 75% to 90% seen once. Sequenced material: CD4+ or CD8+ T cells sorted from blood, taken in a trial of the OX40 agonist ivuxolimab. These receptors were taken from an adult with an advanced solid tumor such as melanoma, head and neck, liver or kidney cancer.

The chain uses TRBV5-1 and TRBJ1-1; 7 nucleotides align to TRBD1. Germline V gives CDR1 SGHRS, CDR2 YFSETQ. The CDR3 covers 13 residues. J gave up 9 bases and V 4 bases, and 9 bases lay outside the gene matches. CDR3 protein: CASSPQGVPQAFF. In nucleotides, the CDR3 is TGCGCCAGCAGCCCTCAGGGGGTTCCTCAAGCTTTCTTT.

V gene TRBV5-1 combines with J gene TRBJ2-7; D call uncertain. The CDR3 has 11 amino acids. The V end was cut by 3 bases, the J end by 4 bases, with 5 bases between. From germline, CDR1 is SGHRS and CDR2 YFSETQ. The CDR3 region is CASSSQYEQYF. The CDR3 DNA reads TGCGCCAGCAGCTCCCAATACGAGCAGTACTTC. Full variable domain (rest looked up from reference TRBV5-1 and TRBJ2-7): KAGVTQTPRYLIKTRGQQVTLSCSPISGHRSVSWYQQTPGQGLQFLFEYFSETQRNKGNFPGRFSGRQFSNSRSEMNVSTLELGDSALYLCASSSQYEQYFGPGTRLTVT.

This clone showed up just a few times. The chain recombines TRBV7-8 with TRBJ2-3; D may be TRBD2 (6 bases). Germline assignment: CDR1 SGHVS and CDR2 FQNEAQ. The CDR3 spans 14 residues. With 3 bases removed from V and 0 bases from J, the gap between germline ends came to 7 bases. The CDR3 loop is CASSFGGSTDTQYF. The CDR3 region has the DNA TGTGCCAGCAGCTTCGGGGGTAGCACAGATACGCAGTATTTT.

The chain has TRBV30 and TRBJ2-1; 7 bases align to TRBD2. V gave up 6 bases and J gave up 4 bases; unmatched junction bases: 6. The CDR3 contains 13 residues. Per germline, CDR1 GTSNPN and CDR2 SVGIG (reference sequence). The CDR3 protein is CACRVGGYNEQFF. The CDR3 DNA follows: TGTGCCTGTAGAGTCGGGGGGTACAATGAGCAGTTCTTC.

The rearrangement links TRBV5-1 to TRBJ2-6; D may match TRBD1 or TRBD2 (6 bases each). Germline V gene sequence: CDR1 SGHRS, CDR2 YFSETQ. The CDR3 totals 16 residues. The V end was cut by 0 bases, the J end by 4 bases, with 11 bases between. CDR3 amino acids: CASSLDGGLGANVLTF. CDR3 nucleotides: TGCGCCAGCAGCTTGGATGGGGGGCTAGGGGCCAACGTCCTGACTTTC.

The chain recombines TRBV12-5 with TRBJ2-1, with TRBD2 identical over 10 bases. The J segment lost 16 bases and the V segment lost 8 bases, leaving 11 bases of the junction unmatched. Germline V gene lookup returns CDR1 LGHNT and CDR2 FRNRAP. The length of the CDR3 is 12 residues. This chain's CDR3 is CASLSTGTSAFF. Written as DNA, the CDR3 is TGTGCTAGTCTATCAACCGGGACTAGCGCCTTCTTC. The complete variable domain, with remaining parts taken from reference TRBV12-5 and TRBJ2-1, reads DARVTQTPRHKVTEMGQEVTMRCQPILGHNTVFWYRQTMMQGLELLAYFRNRAPLDDSGMPKDRFSAEMPDATLATLKIQPSEPRDSAVYFCASLSTGTSAFFGPGTRLTVL.

This chain connects TRBV11-3 to TRBJ2-3; 11 bases are shared with TRBD1. The CDR3 is 16 amino acids. Germline values: CDR1 SGHNT, CDR2 YENEEA. The junction had 8 bases not matched to a gene; V was cut back by 4 bases and J by 5 bases. Here the CDR3 DNA reads TGTGCCAGCAGCTATCGGACAGGGGGCATTGGAGATACGCAGTATTTT. It is translated as CASSYRTGGIGDTQYF.

This clone was counted between two and nine times. The V and J genes are TRBV7-9 and TRBJ1-2; no reliable D call. This CDR3 has 14 amino acids. Trimming stripped 7 bases from V and 2 bases from J, with 14 bases between. In germline, CDR1 is SEHNR, CDR2 FQNEAQ (reference sequence). This CDR3 is CASNPTGGNYGYTF. Written as DNA, the CDR3 is TGTGCCAGCAACCCTACGGGAGGCAACTATGGCTACACCTTC.

J is TRBJ1-5 and V is TRBV30; tentative D call: TRBD1 (6 bases). This CDR3 comprises 15 residues. The V gene's germline CDR1 is GTSNPN and CDR2 SVGIG (reference sequence). The CDR3 is CAASSRTANNQPQHF. The CDR3 region has the DNA TGTGCTGCTTCTTCCAGGACAGCTAACAATCAGCCCCAGCATTTT.

This clone is a singleton in its sample. A junction boundary mismatches the germline segment, possibly from a read error. The V call is TRBV7-2, the J call TRBJ2-7; 8 bases agree with TRBD1. Looked up from germline, CDR1 is SGHTA and CDR2 is FQGNSA. The CDR3 spans 11 residues. CDR3 amino acids: CASSLQGAEEF. CDR3 coding DNA: TGTGCCAGCAGCCTTCAGGGGGCAGAAGAATTC.

This clone was observed a handful of times. This sequence joins TRBV2 and TRBJ1-5, with no clear D. Per germline, CDR1 SNHLY and CDR2 FYNNEI. Trimming cost V 4 bases and J 0 bases, with 7 bases left between them. The CDR3 runs to 14 residues. This CDR3 is CASSVPASNQPQHF. DNA for the CDR3: TGTGCCAGCAGTGTACCGGCTAGCAATCAGCCCCAGCATTTT.

The chain recombines TRBV30 with TRBJ1-6; D unresolved. The CDR3 spans 11 residues. Between the trimmed V and J ends, which lost 3 bases and 9 bases, there was a span of 6 bases. Looked up from germline, CDR1 is GTSNPN and CDR2 is SVGIG (reference sequence). The CDR3: CAWSATSPLHF. The CDR3 bases are TGTGCCTGGAGCGCGACTTCACCCCTCCACTTT. Full variable domain (remainder filled in from reference TRBV30 and TRBJ1-6): SQTIHQWPATLVQPVGSPLSLECTVEGTSNPNLYWYRQAAGRGLQLLFYSVGIGQISSEVPQNLSASRPQDRQFILSSKKLLLSDSGFYLCAWSATSPLHFGNGTRLTVT.

The gene calls are TRBV18 and TRBJ2-3; D call uncertain. The CDR3 totals 15 residues. V was trimmed by 2 bases and J by 0 bases, leaving 9 bases between them. Germline values: CDR1 KGHSH, CDR2 LQKENI. CDR3 bases: TGTGCCAGCTCACCAAGGCAGTTCAGCACAGATACGCAGTATTTT. Encoded protein: CASSPRQFSTDTQYF.

The DNA of the CDR3 is TGCGCCAGCAGCTTGGAGTTGGGGGACCTGAACACTGAAGCTTTCTTT. It specifies CASSLELGDLNTEAFF. The J gene is TRBJ1-1, the V gene TRBV5-1; D possibly corresponds to TRBD1 (5 bases). The CDR3 length is 16 residues. Trimming stripped 0 bases from V and 0 bases from J, with 12 bases between. Per the germline V gene, CDR1 is SGHRS and CDR2 is YFSETQ.

This clone is a singleton in its sample. The chain couples TRBV7-2 to TRBJ2-7; D not resolved. Germline CDR1 is SGHTA and CDR2 is FQGNSA. The V end was cut by 4 bases, the J end by 3 bases, with 10 bases between. The CDR3 is made up of 13 amino acids. DNA of the CDR3: TGTGCCAGCAGCTCAGACGGCCTCTACGAGCAGTACTTC. This translates into CASSSDGLYEQYF.

This clone was recorded a few times. CDR3 nucleotides: TGTGCCAGCAGGACAGAGAACCGCAATCAGCCCCAGCATTTT. Residues: CASRTENRNQPQHF. This chain connects TRBV2 to TRBJ1-5, with D possibly TRBD1 on 5 matching bases. Per germline, CDR1 SNHLY and CDR2 FYNNEI. The CDR3 consists of 14 residues. V was trimmed by 6 bases and J by 2 bases, leaving 11 bases between them.

The V call is TRBV5-1, the J call TRBJ1-4; D is uncertain. V dropped 3 bases and J dropped 5 bases, with 11 bases sitting between them. The CDR3 is 14 residues long. Germline values: CDR1 SGHRS, CDR2 YFSETQ. CDR3 protein: CASSSQAGNEKLFF. The CDR3 nucleotides are TGCGCCAGCAGCTCTCAGGCGGGAAATGAAAAACTGTTTTTT.

J is TRBJ2-4 and V is TRBV27; 8 bases agree with TRBD1. The CDR3 covers 15 residues. CDR1 MNHEY and CDR2 SMNVEV come from the germline V gene (reference sequence). The V and J ends lost 3 bases and 7 bases, in that order; junction bases with no gene match: 8. The chain's CDR3 is CASSFQSRGRNIQYF. Here the CDR3 DNA reads TGTGCCAGCAGTTTCCAAAGCAGGGGGCGTAACATTCAGTACTTC.

The V call is TRBV29-1, the J call TRBJ2-5; D remains ambiguous. Germline CDR1 reads SQVTM; CDR2 reads ANQGSEA. Trimming removed 2 bases at V and 2 bases at J, with 6 bases between. The CDR3 is 12 residues long. The CDR3 protein is CSVEWGQETQYF. As DNA, the CDR3 is TGCAGCGTTGAATGGGGACAAGAGACCCAGTACTTC.

V gene TRBV6-4 combines with J gene TRBJ1-2; possibly TRBD1 for D (6 bases). Germline V gives CDR1 MRHNA, CDR2 SNTAGT. This CDR3 spans 15 amino acids. The germline V and J ends were trimmed by 0 bases and 7 bases, with 15 bases remaining between them. The CDR3 here is CASSDSSWGRTGYTF. The DNA for the CDR3 is TGTGCCAGCAGTGACTCGTCATGGGGGCGAACTGGCTACACCTTC.

This clone is termed medium-sized. The chain uses TRBV9 and TRBJ1-6; a weak D match, TRBD1 (5 bases). Germline-derived CDR1 and CDR2 are SGDLS and YYNGEE. Trimming took 0 bases from V and 9 from J, leaving 10 bases between them. There are 14 residues in the CDR3. CDR3 loop: CASSVVGESSPLHF. In nucleotides, the CDR3 is TGTGCCAGCAGCGTAGTAGGGGAGAGTTCACCCCTCCACTTT.

CDR3 sequence (DNA): TGTGCCAGCAGCTGGGGTTGGACAGGGGGCTACGAGCAGTACTTC. It encodes CASSWGWTGGYEQYF. V usage is TRBV5-4 and J usage is TRBJ2-7, with 10 bases that match TRBD1. Germline trimming cut 3 bases from V and 3 bases from J; bases unmatched to any gene: 6. The germline V gene encodes CDR1 SGHNT and CDR2 YYREEE (reference sequence). The CDR3 contains 15 residues.